These 12 T cell receptor beta chains were sequenced from one sample in a study of PD-1 blockade in classical Hodgkin lymphoma. Each patient experienced a relapse that followed autologous stem cell transplantation, and brentuximab vedotin exposure varied. Using immunoSEQ multiplex PCR, the repertoire was profiled, and TCRdb retains in-frame clones only, with some absent. The sample has roughly 140,000 clones, 78% seen once; the top ten hold 7.5% to 9.5%. Sequencing used peripheral blood mononuclear cells (PBMCs), obtained before the second cycle of nivolumab. The source of these receptors is a human donor with classical Hodgkin lymphoma.

This chain connects TRBV5-4 to TRBJ2-7, with D perhaps TRBD2 (5 bases). The germline V and J ends were trimmed by 3 bases and 7 bases, with 14 bases remaining between them. Germline V gene sequence: CDR1 SGHNT, CDR2 YYREEE (reference sequence). The CDR3 has 13 residues. The CDR3 region is CASSSGLTQEQYF. The DNA for the CDR3 is TGTGCCAGCAGCTCCGGACTGACTCAAGAGCAGTACTTC.

This rearrangement joins TRBV7-6 to TRBJ2-7; TRBD1 agrees at 11 bases. The CDR3 spans 14 residues. Germline V gene data show CDR1 as SGHVS and CDR2 as FNYEAQ. Trimming at V came to 5 bases and at J to 5 bases, leaving 5 bases not matched to a gene. This CDR3 is CASSTRTGGDEQYF. The DNA of the CDR3 is TGTGCCAGCAGCACTCGGACAGGGGGCGACGAGCAGTACTTC.

The chain recombines TRBV5-3 with TRBJ2-7; 10 bases are shared with TRBD2. TRBV5-3 counts as an open reading frame of uncertain function. Trimming at V came to 0 bases and at J to 3 bases, leaving 9 bases not matched to a gene. The CDR3 covers 17 residues. The DNA for the CDR3 is TGTGCCAGAAGCTTGGTGCGCGGGCTAGCGGGAGACTACGAGCAGTACTTC. Translation gives CARSLVRGLAGDYEQYF.

At least ten counts were recorded for this clone. V is TRBV4-2 and J is TRBJ2-3; the match to TRBD2 covers 8 bases. The CDR3 has 16 amino acids. Per the germline V gene, CDR1 is LGHNA and CDR2 is YNFKEQ. The V and J ends lost 4 bases and 2 bases, in that order; junction bases with no gene match: 8. The CDR3: CASSRRAGDITDTQYF. DNA for the CDR3: TGTGCCAGCAGCCGAAGAGCGGGGGACATCACAGATACGCAGTATTTT.

The chain employs TRBV5-1 and TRBJ1-1; D possibly corresponds to TRBD1 (6 bases). CDR1 and CDR2 (germline): SGHRS, YFSETQ. The CDR3 is made up of 15 amino acids. V dropped 1 base and J dropped 4 bases, with 14 bases sitting between them. CDR3 coding DNA: TGCGCCAGCAGCTTGCGGAACAGGGTAGGCACTGAAGCTTTCTTT. It yields the protein CASSLRNRVGTEAFF.

The V gene is TRBV30, the J gene TRBJ2-5; D perhaps matches TRBD2 (5 bases). Trimming left V 4 bases short and J 4 bases short, with 10 bases between. The CDR3 runs to 12 residues. In germline, CDR1 is GTSNPN, CDR2 SVGIG (reference sequence). The chain's CDR3 is CAWNKRRETQYF. Here the CDR3 DNA reads TGTGCCTGGAATAAGCGGAGAGAGACCCAGTACTTC.

The genes are TRBV7-9 and TRBJ2-7, with 9 bases that match TRBD2. The germline V gene has CDR1 SEHNR and CDR2 FQNEAQ (reference sequence). The CDR3 is made up of 13 amino acids. J was trimmed by 6 bases and V by 7 bases; bases with no gene match: 7. CDR3 region: CASTIGREGEQYF. CDR3 sequence (DNA): TGTGCCAGCACCATAGGGCGGGAGGGCGAGCAGTACTTC. The full variable domain, completed using reference TRBV7-9 and TRBJ2-7, is DTGVSQNPRHKITKRGQNVTFRCDPISEHNRLYWYRQTLGQGPEFLTYFQNEAQLEKSRLLSDRFSAERPKGSFSTLEIQRTEQGDSAMYLCASTIGREGEQYFGPGTRLTVT.

This sequence joins TRBV6-6 and TRBJ2-7; TRBD1 agrees at 7 bases. The germline V gene encodes CDR1 MNHNY and CDR2 SVGAGI (reference sequence). The CDR3 totals 14 residues. The V and J ends lost 0 bases and 2 bases, in that order; junction bases with no gene match: 1. CDR3 in DNA: TGTGCCAGCAGTTACTCAGGGGGCCCCTACGAGCAGTACTTC. This codes for CASSYSGGPYEQYF.

The chain couples TRBV6-5 to TRBJ1-2; 7 bases line up with TRBD1. The CDR3 extends over 15 amino acids. The V gene's germline CDR1 is MNHEY and CDR2 SVGAGI. J lost 9 bases, V lost 2 bases, and 12 bases had no gene match. The CDR3: CASSYTPGGRRRYTF. The CDR3, as DNA: TGTGCCAGCAGTTACACCCCAGGGGGACGGAGACGCTACACCTTC.

The J gene is TRBJ2-5, the V gene TRBV25-1; unclear D gene. CDR1 and CDR2 (germline): MGHDK, SYGVNS. V dropped 1 base and J dropped 4 bases, with 19 bases sitting between them. This CDR3 is 17 amino acids long. The CDR3 DNA reads TGTGCCAGCAGTGAATTTAAAGTCCCTAGGGCGTCAGAGACCCAGTACTTC. It encodes CASSEFKVPRASETQYF.

This clone was detected only once. The chain recombines TRBV19 with TRBJ2-2; D is perhaps TRBD1 (5 bases). V was pared by 2 bases and J by 6 bases, with 13 bases between. This CDR3 region has 15 residues. The V gene's germline CDR1 is LNHDA and CDR2 SQIVND (reference sequence). The CDR3, as DNA: TGTGCCAGTAGTATAAGGGGCAGGGCGGCCGGGGAGCTGTTTTTT. Encoded protein: CASSIRGRAAGELFF.

This clone occurred a few times. V and J are TRBV2 and TRBJ1-6; D is uncertain. V was cut by 5 bases and J by 0 bases, with 8 bases left in between. The CDR3 spans 15 residues. Germline-derived CDR1 and CDR2 are SNHLY and FYNNEI. The CDR3 nucleotides read TGTGCCAGCAGTCGAGAGAGCTCCTATAATTCACCCCTCCACTTT. Translation: CASSRESSYNSPLHF.